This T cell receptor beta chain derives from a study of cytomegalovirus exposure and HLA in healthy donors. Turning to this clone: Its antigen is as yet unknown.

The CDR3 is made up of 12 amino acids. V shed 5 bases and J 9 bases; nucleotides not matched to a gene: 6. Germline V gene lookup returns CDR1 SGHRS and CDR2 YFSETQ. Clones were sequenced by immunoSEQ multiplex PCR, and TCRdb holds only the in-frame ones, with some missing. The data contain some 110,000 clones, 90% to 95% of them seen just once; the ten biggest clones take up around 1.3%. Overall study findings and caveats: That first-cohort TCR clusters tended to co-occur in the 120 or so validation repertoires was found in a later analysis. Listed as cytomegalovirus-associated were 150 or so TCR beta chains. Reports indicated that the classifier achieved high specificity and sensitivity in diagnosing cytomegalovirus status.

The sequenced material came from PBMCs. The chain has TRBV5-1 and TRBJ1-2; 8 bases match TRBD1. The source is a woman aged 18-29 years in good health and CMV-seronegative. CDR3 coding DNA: TGCGCCAGCAGAGTGACAGGGGATCGCTACACCTTC. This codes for CASRVTGDRYTF.